This TCR beta chain was documented in a study of blood T cell repertoires in COVID-19. CDR1 and CDR2 (germline): SGHDN, FVKESK. The junction had 12 bases not matched to a gene; V was cut back by 4 bases and J by 9 bases. The CDR3 runs 16 residues. Patients in Seattle were enrolled during active infection, then followed longitudinally. The repertoire was sequenced with immunoSEQ multiplex PCR; TCRdb's copy has only in-frame clones and lacks some. The table lists roughly 100,000 clones, roughly 87% of them singletons. Source material: peripheral blood. The sequence derives from a man aged 18 to 29 with COVID-19, enrolled during active disease. The chain combines TRBV14 with TRBJ2-2, with 9 bases that match TRBD2. DNA for the CDR3: TGTGCCAGCAGCCCACGAGGGGATAGCGGGAGACGGGAGCTGTTTTTT. It specifies CASSPRGDSGRRELFF.